Sequencing of this TCR beta chain was carried out in a study of T cell responses to AZD1222 COVID-19 vaccine. Findings and caveats of the study: As reported, nearly half of all spike-specific TCRs target variant regions that are unmutated.

About this clone itself: Antigen specificity is unknown.

Using immunoSEQ multiplex PCR, the repertoire was profiled, and TCRdb retains in-frame clones only, with some absent. The data hold some 130,000 clones, with 70% to 90% observed a single time. The CDR3 sequence is 17 residues long. The germline CDR1 and CDR2 sequences are MNHEY and SMNVEV (reference sequence). V was pared by 4 bases and J by 3 bases, with 22 bases between. This receptor was obtained from an adult in good health. This chain links TRBV27 with TRBJ2-7; D tentatively reads TRBD1 or TRBD2 (5 bases each). The sequences come from peripheral blood, collected on day 0 of AZD1222 vaccination. For the CDR3, the DNA is TGTGCCAGCAGTTCTCAAGTAGGCACGGGACGGAACTACGAGCAGTACTTC. Encoded protein: CASSSQVGTGRNYEQYF.